These 9 T cell receptor beta chains came from one sample sequenced in a study of chemoradiotherapy in HPV16-positive cancers. Clones were read by immunoSEQ multiplex PCR, and TCRdb kept only the in-frame ones, dropping some. This sample carries thousands of clones, over 70% of them seen once, and the ten largest clones take approximately 6.8%. The sequences come from tumor tissue, collected from a patient who underwent chemoradiotherapy. All receptors come from a human donor with HPV-associated anogenital cancer.

This clone has just one count. This chain links TRBV4-2 with TRBJ1-5; D gene unclear. The germline V and J ends were trimmed by 0 bases and 3 bases, with 9 bases remaining between them. Germline CDR1 LGHNA, CDR2 YNFKEQ. This CDR3 is 15 amino acids long. The CDR3 nucleotides are TGTGCCAGCAGCCAAGATCCAGGATACAATCAGCCCCAGCATTTT. Protein: CASSQDPGYNQPQHF.

Details on this clone: An end of the junction differs from the germline gene, which may be a read error. The chain employs TRBV6-1 and TRBJ2-2; D call uncertain. Germline CDR1 reads MNHNS; CDR2 reads SASEGT. This CDR3 region has 16 residues. The CDR3 loop reads CASSQAPTPTTGELFF. The CDR3 region has the DNA TGTGCCAGCAGTCAAGCTCCGACTCCCACGACCGGGGAGCTGTTTTTT.

The V call is TRBV28, the J call TRBJ1-4; D gene uncertain. There are 15 residues in the CDR3. Per germline, CDR1 MDHEN and CDR2 SYDVKM. Trimming cost V 7 bases and J 5 bases, with 17 bases left between them. CDR3 in DNA: TGTGCCAGCACTTATGCCTTGGCGGGGAATGAAAAACTGTTTTTT. Translation: CASTYALAGNEKLFF.

This chain connects TRBV6-1 to TRBJ2-5; either TRBD1 or TRBD2 may supply D (5 bases each). Gene TRBJ2-7 matches the end of the DNA better, so the J call may be wrong. CDR3 size: 13 residues. The germline V gene encodes CDR1 MNHNS and CDR2 SASEGT. The CDR3 loop reads CASSRDGAYEQYF. The CDR3 nucleotides read TGTGCCAGCAGCCGGGACGGAGCCTACGAGCAGTACTTC.

This chain uses TRBV29-1 with TRBJ2-1; tentatively, D is TRBD1 (5 bases). V gave up 4 bases and J gave up 2 bases, with 12 bases separating them. Germline V lookup: CDR1 SQVTM, CDR2 ANQGSEA. The CDR3 spans 14 residues. The DNA of the CDR3 is TGCAGCGTTGTATCAGGGTTAGCCTACAATGAGCAGTTCTTC. Encoded protein: CSVVSGLAYNEQFF.

This clone was observed a few times. This rearrangement joins TRBV11-2 to TRBJ1-2; perhaps TRBD1 as D (6 bases). The germline CDR1 and CDR2 sequences are SGHAT and FQNNGV. The CDR3 is 14 amino acids. Trimming removed 5 bases from V and 8 bases from J, with 18 bases in between. The CDR3 is CASSLTQGLWGYTF. As DNA, the CDR3 is TGTGCCAGCAGCCTAACCCAGGGGCTTTGGGGCTACACCTTC. Full variable domain (outside the CDR3, taken from reference TRBV11-2 and TRBJ1-2): EAGVAQSPRYKIIEKRQSVAFWCNPISGHATLYWYQQILGQGPKLLIQFQNNGVVDDSQLPKDRFSAERLKGVDSTLKIQPAKLEDSAVYLCASSLTQGLWGYTFGSGTRLTVV.

This chain connects TRBV5-5 to TRBJ1-6; D uncertain. The CDR3 spans 15 residues. The V end was cut by 0 bases, the J end by 9 bases, with 13 bases between. Germline V gene sequence: CDR1 SGHKS, CDR2 YYEKEE (reference sequence). CDR3: CASSLAVGTSSPLHF. CDR3 nucleotide sequence: TGTGCCAGCAGCTTGGCTGTAGGTACCAGTTCACCCCTCCACTTT.

The chain couples TRBV7-3 to TRBJ2-2; D is possibly TRBD1 (5 bases). V gave up 2 bases and J gave up 4 bases, with 11 bases separating them. Per the germline V gene, CDR1 is SGHTA and CDR2 is FQGTGA. CDR3 length: 15 amino acids. This chain's CDR3 is CASSLEQGFTGELFF. The CDR3, as DNA: TGTGCCAGCAGCTTAGAGCAGGGTTTCACCGGGGAGCTGTTTTTT.

The rearrangement joins TRBV30 to TRBJ1-5, with a weak D call TRBD1 (5 bases). The CDR3 sequence is 14 residues long. Trimming took off 1 base at V and 2 bases at J, with 9 bases between the two ends. Germline V lookup: CDR1 GTSNPN, CDR2 SVGIG (reference sequence). The CDR3 is CAWSALQGNQPQHF. CDR3 in DNA: TGTGCCTGGAGTGCATTACAGGGCAATCAGCCCCAGCATTTT. The variable domain in full, with the rest retrieved from reference TRBV30 and TRBJ1-5, is SQTIHQWPATLVQPVGSPLSLECTVEGTSNPNLYWYRQAAGRGLQLLFYSVGIGQISSEVPQNLSASRPQDRQFILSSKKLLLSDSGFYLCAWSALQGNQPQHFGDGTRLSIL.